This T cell receptor (beta chain) was recorded in a study of cytomegalovirus exposure and HLA in healthy donors. PCR employed 60 Vbeta and 13 Jbeta primers. Clones were read by immunoSEQ multiplex PCR, and TCRdb kept only the in-frame ones, dropping some. The sample holds 72,000 or so clones, roughly four fifths seen once. The CDR3 runs to 12 residues. J was trimmed by 10 bases and V by 5 bases; bases with no gene match: 4. Germline CDR1 is MNHNS and CDR2 is SASEGT. This sequence joins TRBV6-1 and TRBJ2-1; 8 bases match TRBD1. Sequencing was performed on PBMCs. This sequence was found in a woman aged 30 to 39 in good health and CMV-seropositive. In nucleotides, the CDR3 is TGTGCCAGCAGTTTTTGGGACAGGGAGCAGTTCTTC. This sequence encodes CASSFWDREQFF.